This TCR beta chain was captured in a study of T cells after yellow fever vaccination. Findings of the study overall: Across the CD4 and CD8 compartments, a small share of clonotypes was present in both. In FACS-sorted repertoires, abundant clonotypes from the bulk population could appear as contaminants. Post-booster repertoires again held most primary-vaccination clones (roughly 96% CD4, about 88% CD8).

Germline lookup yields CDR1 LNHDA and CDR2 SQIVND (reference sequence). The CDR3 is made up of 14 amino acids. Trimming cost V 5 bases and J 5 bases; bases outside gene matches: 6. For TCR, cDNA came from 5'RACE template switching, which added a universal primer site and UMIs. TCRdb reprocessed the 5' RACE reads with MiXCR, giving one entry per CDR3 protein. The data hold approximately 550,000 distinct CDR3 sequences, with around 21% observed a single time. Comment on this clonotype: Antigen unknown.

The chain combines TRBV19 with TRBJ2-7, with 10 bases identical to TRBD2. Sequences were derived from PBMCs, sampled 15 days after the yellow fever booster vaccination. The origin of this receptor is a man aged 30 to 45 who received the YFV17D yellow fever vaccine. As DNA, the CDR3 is TGTGCCAGTAGTGCCCTAGCGGGAGTCAACGAGCAGTACTTC. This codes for CASSALAGVNEQYF. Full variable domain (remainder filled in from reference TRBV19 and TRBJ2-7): DGGITQSPKYLFRKEGQNVTLSCEQNLNHDAMYWYRQDPGQGLRLIYYSQIVNDFQKGDIAEGYSVSREKKESFPLTVTSAQKNPTAFYLCASSALAGVNEQYFGPGTRLTVT.